The 31 T cell receptor beta chains listed next were all sequenced from one sample in a study of ipilimumab plus nivolumab after autologous stem cell transplantation. Sequencing used immunoSEQ multiplex PCR; TCRdb keeps in-frame clones, though not all of them. Of 20,000 to 30,000 clones in the sample, roughly 84% are singletons; the top ten hold around 5.5%. The starting material was PBMCs, obtained in a trial of ipilimumab plus nivolumab as post-transplant consolidation. All receptors come from a male donor with diffuse large B-cell lymphoma.

The gene calls are TRBV4-3 and TRBJ2-3, with TRBD2 identical over 10 bases. V gave up 1 base and J gave up 3 bases; unmatched junction bases: 4. CDR1 LGHNA and CDR2 YSLEER come from the germline V gene. The CDR3 runs to 16 residues. CDR3 loop: CASSQVTSGVTDTQYF. CDR3 bases: TGCGCCAGCAGCCAAGTAACTAGCGGGGTTACAGATACGCAGTATTTT.

CDR3 loop: CARDPNRILNYGYTF. The CDR3 DNA sequence: TGTGCCAGGGATCCGAACAGGATCCTTAACTATGGCTACACCTTC. The V and J genes are TRBV19 and TRBJ1-2, with D perhaps matching TRBD1 (5 bases). V was pared by 9 bases and J by 1 base, with 18 bases between. The CDR3 runs 15 residues. Germline CDR1 reads LNHDA; CDR2 reads SQIVND (reference sequence).

The chain uses TRBV9 and TRBJ1-6, with D possibly being TRBD1 (5 bases). Deletions cut 4 bases from V and 11 bases from J, with 10 bases between. Germline assignment: CDR1 SGDLS and CDR2 YYNGEE. The CDR3 totals 12 residues. CDR3 DNA: TGTGCCAGCAGCCTAGGGGTCCCACCCCTCCACTTT. Amino acid sequence: CASSLGVPPLHF.

V gene TRBV7-2 combines with J gene TRBJ2-4, with 8 bases fitting TRBD2. Germline V gene sequence: CDR1 SGHTA, CDR2 FQGNSA. The CDR3 has 14 residues. V trimming: 4 bases; J trimming: 7 bases; junction bases outside the gene matches: 6. In nucleotides, the CDR3 is TGTGCCAGCAGCTGGGGGAGCGGGGGCAACATTCAGTACTTC. Its protein is CASSWGSGGNIQYF. Supplemented by reference TRBV7-2 and TRBJ2-4, the full variable domain reads GAGVSQSPSNKVTEKGKDVELRCDPISGHTALYWYRQSLGQGLEFLIYFQGNSAPDKSGLPSDRFSAERTGGSVSTLTIQRTQQEDSAVYLCASSWGSGGNIQYFGAGTRLSVL.

The chain carries TRBV18 and TRBJ2-7; no definite D call. The germline CDR1 and CDR2 sequences are KGHSH and LQKENI. CDR3 length equals 14 residues. V lost 0 bases and J 0 bases, leaving 6 bases between the germline ends. As DNA, the CDR3 is TGTGCCAGCTCACCACCGGAGAGCTCCTACGAGCAGTACTTC. Translation: CASSPPESSYEQYF.

The J gene is TRBJ1-2, the V gene TRBV18; D gene unclear. Germline assignment: CDR1 KGHSH and CDR2 LQKENI. The CDR3 runs 11 residues. V lost 4 bases, J lost 9 bases, and 9 bases lay in between. This CDR3 is CASSLDASYTF. The CDR3 DNA reads TGTGCCAGCTCACTCGACGCTAGCTACACCTTC.

V gene TRBV5-4 combines with J gene TRBJ2-5; no reliable D call. Looked up from germline, CDR1 is SGHNT and CDR2 is YYREEE (reference sequence). V shed 4 bases and J shed 0 bases, with 7 bases lying between them. CDR3 size: 13 residues. The CDR3 loop reads CASSPDNQETQYF. The CDR3, as DNA: TGTGCCAGCAGCCCAGACAACCAAGAGACCCAGTACTTC. The full variable domain, completed using reference TRBV5-4 and TRBJ2-5, is ETGVTQSPTHLIKTRGQQVTLRCSSQSGHNTVSWYQQALGQGPQFIFQYYREEENGRGNFPPRFSGLQFPNYSSELNVNALELDDSALYLCASSPDNQETQYFGPGTRLLVL.

The CDR3: CASSQDANAQGSEKLFF. In nucleotides, the CDR3 is TGCGCCAGCAGCCAAGATGCTAACGCACAGGGGTCTGAAAAACTGTTTTTT. This chain connects TRBV4-1 to TRBJ1-4, with 7 nucleotides matching TRBD1. The CDR3 sequence is 17 residues long. The V and J ends lost 0 bases and 7 bases, in that order; junction bases with no gene match: 11. From germline, CDR1 is MGHRA and CDR2 YSYEKL.

This clone was seen just once. The chain recombines TRBV19 with TRBJ2-7, with TRBD2 matching 8 bases. Germline CDR1 and CDR2: LNHDA and SQIVND (reference sequence). J gave up 7 bases and V 5 bases, and 10 bases lay outside the gene matches. The CDR3 extends over 14 amino acids. The CDR3 nucleotides are TGTGCCAGTAGTGCCGGGGGGGTCTTGCGGGAGCAGTACTTC. This translates into CASSAGGVLREQYF.

The rearrangement joins TRBV4-1 to TRBJ2-3; D gene uncertain. This CDR3 spans 15 amino acids. Germline V gene lookup returns CDR1 MGHRA and CDR2 YSYEKL. Deletions cut 2 bases from V and 1 base from J, with 10 bases between. The CDR3 is CASSQTVAGTDTQYF. The CDR3 DNA follows: TGCGCCAGCAGCCAAACGGTCGCGGGCACAGATACGCAGTATTTT.

The chain links TRBV6-5 to TRBJ2-3, with 7 bases fitting TRBD1. Germline trimming cut 7 bases from V and 6 bases from J; bases unmatched to any gene: 10. Germline V CDR1 and CDR2: MNHEY, SVGAGI. The CDR3 is 14 amino acids. The chain's CDR3 is CASTNSPRGDTQYF. The CDR3 DNA sequence: TGTGCCAGCACCAATAGCCCCAGGGGGGATACGCAGTATTTT.

The chain carries TRBV6-5 and TRBJ1-1; 7 bases line up with TRBD1. Losses at the gene ends were 8 bases for V and 2 bases for J; bases not matched to a gene: 5. The CDR3 is 13 residues long. From germline, CDR1 is MNHEY and CDR2 SVGAGI. The CDR3 bases are TGTGCCAGCGAGAGGGGGCGCAACACTGAAGCTTTCTTT. Translated: CASERGRNTEAFF.

The gene calls are TRBV19 and TRBJ1-2, with D perhaps matching TRBD1 (6 bases). Trimming cost V 5 bases and J 4 bases, with 14 bases left between them. The CDR3 covers 14 residues. Germline V lookup: CDR1 LNHDA, CDR2 SQIVND (reference sequence). CDR3 residues: CASSGTTGTYGYTF. CDR3 sequence (DNA): TGTGCCAGTAGTGGGACAACAGGGACCTATGGCTACACCTTC.

J is TRBJ2-7 and V is TRBV10-3, with D perhaps assigned TRBD1 or TRBD2 (5 bases each). Trimming cost V 4 bases and J 2 bases, with 15 bases left between them. The CDR3 covers 15 residues. CDR1 ENHRY and CDR2 SYGVKD come from the germline V gene. CDR3 DNA sequence: TGTGCCATCAGTGCTCAGGTTGGGGGTACCTACGAGCAGTACTTC. The encoded protein is CAISAQVGGTYEQYF.

This chain joins TRBV18 and TRBJ1-4; D unclear. V lost 2 bases and J 6 bases, leaving 16 bases between the germline ends. CDR1 and CDR2 (germline): KGHSH, LQKENI. The CDR3 runs to 16 residues. CDR3 bases: TGTGCCAGCTCACCAGAACTTGAGACCCTAGATGAAAAACTGTTTTTT. Translating gives CASSPELETLDEKLFF.

This chain connects TRBV27 to TRBJ2-4; 10 nucleotides match TRBD2. CDR1 and CDR2 (germline): MNHEY, SMNVEV (reference sequence). The CDR3 is 20 amino acids. Unmatched junction bases numbered 18, after V lost 3 bases and J lost 4 bases. CDR3 in DNA: TGTGCCAGCAGTTTCCTGGAGAACAGCGGGGGGGGAAGCTGGAAAAACATTCAGTACTTC. It specifies CASSFLENSGGGSWKNIQYF.

This clone was recorded a few times. The chain employs TRBV30 and TRBJ1-5, with D possibly matching TRBD1 (6 bases). V gave up 1 base and J gave up 8 bases, with 12 bases separating them. Germline CDR1 is GTSNPN and CDR2 is SVGIG (reference sequence). The CDR3 is 13 amino acids. CDR3 loop: CAWSGGQGKPQHF. The CDR3 bases are TGTGCCTGGAGTGGTGGGCAGGGGAAGCCCCAGCATTTT.

V and J are TRBV2 and TRBJ2-7, with D perhaps TRBD2 (6 bases). V lost 9 bases and J lost 6, with 12 bases in between. CDR1 and CDR2 from the germline V gene are SNHLY and FYNNEI. This CDR3 contains 11 residues. The CDR3 sequence is CASTGGSEQYF. CDR3 in DNA: TGTGCCAGTACCGGGGGATCCGAGCAGTACTTC.

V gene TRBV6-6 combines with J gene TRBJ1-6; 7 nucleotides agree with TRBD1. Unmatched junction bases numbered 10, after V lost 5 bases and J lost 9 bases. Germline V gene data show CDR1 as MNHNY and CDR2 as SVGAGI (reference sequence). The CDR3 runs to 15 residues. As DNA, the CDR3 is TGTGCCAGCAGTGCGTTGACAGGGAAGGCTTCACCCCTCCACTTT. Residues: CASSALTGKASPLHF.

The chain carries TRBV11-2 and TRBJ2-3; no clear D gene. Trimming removed 1 base at V and 3 bases at J, with 8 bases between. Germline-derived CDR1 and CDR2 are SGHAT and FQNNGV. CDR3 length equals 14 residues. In nucleotides, the CDR3 is TGTGCCAGCAGCTTAGGAAAGAAGACAGATACGCAGTATTTT. Translation gives CASSLGKKTDTQYF.

V and J are TRBV2 and TRBJ2-7; TRBD2 agrees at 7 bases. Unmatched junction bases numbered 10, after V lost 10 bases and J lost 7 bases. From germline, CDR1 is SNHLY and CDR2 FYNNEI. The CDR3 is 12 residues long. CDR3 sequence reads: CATGLEVGEQYF. The CDR3 DNA reads as TGTGCCACCGGACTAGAGGTTGGAGAGCAGTACTTC.

This chain links TRBV5-8 with TRBJ2-1, with D tentatively TRBD2 (6 bases). The CDR3 is made up of 15 amino acids. Between the trimmed V and J ends, which lost 4 bases and 4 bases, there was a span of 15 bases. Germline values: CDR1 SGHTS, CDR2 YDEGEE. CDR3 sequence reads: CASSRGGDSYNEQFF. CDR3 DNA sequence: TGTGCCAGCAGCCGGGGCGGGGATTCTTACAATGAGCAGTTCTTC.

This chain connects TRBV18 to TRBJ2-5; 7 nucleotides line up with TRBD1. There are 12 residues in the CDR3. Germline-derived CDR1 and CDR2 are KGHSH and LQKENI. Trimming cost V 10 bases and J 2 bases; bases outside gene matches: 4. The CDR3 loop reads CATAGGQETQYF. Written as DNA, the CDR3 is TGTGCCACCGCAGGGGGACAAGAGACCCAGTACTTC.

The chain joins TRBV7-9 to TRBJ1-1; D uncertain. The V end lost 2 bases, the J end lost 4 bases, and 11 bases lay between the germline ends. This CDR3 has 14 residues. Germline V gene sequence: CDR1 SEHNR, CDR2 FQNEAQ (reference sequence). The CDR3 sequence is CASSLNGVGTEAFF. In nucleotides, the CDR3 is TGTGCCAGCAGCTTAAACGGGGTAGGCACTGAAGCTTTCTTT.

The chain links TRBV4-2 to TRBJ2-1, with 10 nucleotides matching TRBD2. Trimming took 7 bases from V and 10 from J; bases not matched to a gene: 22. CDR3 length: 18 residues. Per the germline V gene, CDR1 is LGHNA and CDR2 is YNFKEQ. The CDR3 DNA is TGTGCCAGCAACCCCCAGGGGGGTAAATTAGCGGGGGGCCGGGAGCAGTTCTTC. Translating gives CASNPQGGKLAGGREQFF.

This rearrangement joins TRBV19 to TRBJ2-7, with D possibly called TRBD1 or TRBD2 (6 bases each). The CDR3 is 16 residues long. V dropped 5 bases and J dropped 1 base, with 18 bases sitting between them. Germline V gene data show CDR1 as LNHDA and CDR2 as SQIVND (reference sequence). The DNA of the CDR3 is TGTGCCAGTAGTGGGGGGCCCCTTTTTGGATCCTACGAGCAGTACTTC. Translated: CASSGGPLFGSYEQYF.

The chain carries TRBV5-1 and TRBJ1-6; 9 nucleotides line up with TRBD1. V lost 0 bases and J lost 5; bases outside the gene matches: 12. CDR3 length: 19 amino acids. Germline V lookup: CDR1 SGHRS, CDR2 YFSETQ. CDR3 region: CASSLDGLDRGRNNSPLHF. The CDR3 DNA is TGCGCCAGCAGCTTGGATGGCCTCGACAGGGGGAGAAATAATTCACCCCTCCACTTT.

The sample holds a few counts of this clone. The gene calls are TRBV5-5 and TRBJ2-7; TRBD2 matches at 7 bases. This CDR3 has 13 amino acids. With 4 bases clipped from V and 6 bases from J, the junction kept 7 bases outside the gene matches. Germline V gene data show CDR1 as SGHKS and CDR2 as YYEKEE (reference sequence). This CDR3 reads CASSLVPSGEQYF. CDR3 in DNA: TGTGCCAGCAGCCTCGTCCCTAGCGGCGAGCAGTACTTC.

The CDR3 reads CASSEFRNSNQPQHF. Written as DNA, the CDR3 is TGTGCCAGCAGTGAATTTCGGAATAGCAATCAGCCCCAGCATTTT. The chain links TRBV2 to TRBJ1-5; the D is unclear. Germline V gene lookup returns CDR1 SNHLY and CDR2 FYNNEI. The CDR3 consists of 15 residues. V dropped 2 bases and J dropped 0 bases, with 8 bases sitting between them.

This chain uses TRBV5-6 with TRBJ2-1, with 8 bases matching TRBD1. V shed 5 bases, J shed 3 bases, and the junction held 7 bases outside the gene matches. Germline loops: CDR1 SGHDT, CDR2 YYEEEE. The CDR3 spans 15 residues. The chain's CDR3 is CASSYGQGGYNEQFF. For the CDR3, the DNA is TGTGCCAGCAGTTATGGACAGGGTGGCTACAATGAGCAGTTCTTC.

The CDR3 DNA reads as TGTGCCAGCAGCTCAGGACTAGCGGGGGGGCGAGGCACAGATACGCAGTATTTT. Its protein is CASSSGLAGGRGTDTQYF. The gene calls are TRBV5-4 and TRBJ2-3; 15 bases map to TRBD2. The length of the CDR3 is 18 residues. Germline V lookup: CDR1 SGHNT, CDR2 YYREEE (reference sequence). With V trimmed by 3 bases and J by 1 base, 6 bases remained unmatched.